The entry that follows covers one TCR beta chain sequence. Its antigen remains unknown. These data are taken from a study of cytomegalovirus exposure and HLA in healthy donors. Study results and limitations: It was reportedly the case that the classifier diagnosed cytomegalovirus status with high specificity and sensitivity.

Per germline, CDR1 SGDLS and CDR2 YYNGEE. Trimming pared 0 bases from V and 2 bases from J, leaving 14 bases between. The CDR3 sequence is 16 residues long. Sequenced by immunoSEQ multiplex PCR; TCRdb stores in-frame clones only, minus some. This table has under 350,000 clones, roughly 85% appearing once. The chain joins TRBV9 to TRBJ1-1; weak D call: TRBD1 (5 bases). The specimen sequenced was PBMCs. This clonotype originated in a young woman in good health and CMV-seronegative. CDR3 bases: TGTGCCAGCAGCGTAGGGGGAGGGGCCTTAAACACTGAAGCTTTCTTT. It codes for CASSVGGGALNTEAFF. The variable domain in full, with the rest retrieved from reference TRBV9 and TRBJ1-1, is DSGVTQTPKHLITATGQRVTLRCSPRSGDLSVYWYQQSLDQGLQFLIQYYNGEERAKGNILERFSAQQFPDLHSELNLSSLELGDSALYFCASSVGGGALNTEAFFGQGTRLTVV.